The rows below give T cell receptor beta chains drawn from one sample of a study of shared clonotypes between healthy human individuals. Sequencing was performed with immunoSEQ multiplex PCR; in TCRdb, only in-frame clones are kept and a portion is missing. In the table there are some 1,100,000 clones, roughly 74% of which are singletons. The specimen sequenced was memory CD4+ T cells from PBMCs. The receptors here all came from a man younger than 35 in good health. Some clones in this sample may be carry-over from other donors' samples. Each CDR3 is given with its conserved first and last residue. Each record gives: D gene, V gene, J gene, clone size, CDR3 protein, CDR3 DNA. The D gene is left open where the match is weak. Clone size, where shown, is once, few, many, or a class for clones that have expanded.

.,TRBV5-1,TRBJ2-1,.,CASSFDQGHSYNEQFF,TGCGCCAGCAGCTTTGATCAGGGGCACTCCTACAATGAGCAGTTCTTC
.,TRBV29-1,TRBJ2-5,.,CSVAWDRPYF,TGCAGCGTTGCTTGGGACCGCCCGTACTTC
TRBD2,TRBV5-1,TRBJ2-3,.,CASRQLAGPDTQYF,TGCGCCAGCAGACAGCTAGCGGGACCAGATACGCAGTATTTT
.,TRBV5-1,TRBJ1-2,.,CASSLRGDYGYTF,TGCGCCAGCAGCTTGAGAGGTGACTATGGCTACACCTTC
.,TRBV5-1,TRBJ2-2,.,CASSLGGGSNTGELFF,TGCGCCAGCAGCTTGGGCGGAGGTTCGAACACCGGGGAGCTGTTTTTT
.,TRBV6-1,TRBJ2-5,.,CASSEALGWGQETQYF,TGTGCCAGCAGTGAAGCGCTAGGTTGGGGCCAAGAGACCCAGTACTTC
.,TRBV7-6,TRBJ2-1,once,CASSAQISSYNEQFF,TGTGCCAGCAGCGCCCAAATTAGCTCCTACAATGAGCAGTTCTTC
TRBD2,TRBV18,TRBJ2-3,.,CASSPLAGGFSTDTQYF,TGTGCCAGCTCACCGCTGGCGGGAGGATTCAGCACAGATACGCAGTATTTT
.,TRBV10-3,TRBJ2-1,.,CAISGEREQFF,TGTGCCATCAGTGGCGAGAGAGAGCAGTTCTTC
.,TRBV19,TRBJ2-7,.,CASSSRTGSSYEQYF,TGTGCCAGTAGTAGCCGAACAGGGAGCTCCTACGAGCAGTACTTC
.,TRBV9,TRBJ1-4,.,CASSVGRNGEKLFF,TGTGCCAGCAGCGTAGGACGCAATGGGGAAAAACTGTTTTTT
.,TRBV30,TRBJ2-2,.,CAWSRLTTGELFF,TGTGCCTGGAGTCGACTGACCACCGGGGAGCTGTTTTTT
.,TRBV11-2,TRBJ2-4,.,CASSLDRENIQYF,TGTGCCAGCAGCTTAGACAGGGAAAACATTCAGTACTTC
.,TRBV6-1,TRBJ2-3,.,CASSGWAAASTDTQYF,TGTGCCAGCAGTGGATGGGCAGCTGCTAGCACAGATACGCAGTATTTT
TRBD1,TRBV28,TRBJ1-4,few,CASSSTGEGEKLFF,TGTGCCAGCAGCTCGACAGGGGAAGGTGAAAAACTGTTTTTT
TRBD2,TRBV11-2,TRBJ2-1,.,CASSFGLAAVSYNEQFF,TGTGCCAGCAGCTTCGGGCTAGCGGCTGTCTCCTACAATGAGCAGTTCTTC
.,TRBV2,TRBJ2-6,.,CASSEEFGGANVLTF,TGTGCCAGCAGTGAAGAATTTGGTGGGGCCAACGTCCTGACTTTC
.,TRBV18,TRBJ1-2,.,CASSPPRDGYGYTF,TGTGCCAGCTCACCACCAAGGGATGGCTATGGCTACACCTTC
.,TRBV4-1,TRBJ2-3,.,CASSQAVTQGIADTQYF,TGCGCCAGCAGCCAAGCGGTGACACAGGGAATCGCAGATACGCAGTATTTT
.,TRBV28,TRBJ2-3,.,CASSPLVSYTDTQYF,TGTGCCAGCAGTCCTCTAGTGAGTTACACAGATACGCAGTATTTT
TRBD1,TRBV7-9,TRBJ2-7,.,CASSLVGTGIYEQYF,TGTGCCAGCAGCTTAGTAGGGACAGGGATTTACGAGCAGTACTTC
.,TRBV28,TRBJ2-7,.,CASSFGGQSYEQYF,TGTGCCAGCAGTTTCGGCGGGCAATCCTACGAGCAGTACTTC
.,TRBV28,TRBJ2-7,.,CASKQGPYEQYF,TGTGCCAGCAAGCAGGGCCCCTACGAGCAGTACTTC
TRBD2,TRBV20-1,TRBJ2-1,.,CSARPGTSEFF,TGCAGTGCTAGACCCGGGACTAGCGAATTCTTC
TRBD1,TRBV7-2,TRBJ1-2,.,CASSDRGQGYTF,TGTGCCAGCAGCGACAGGGGTCAGGGCTACACCTTC
TRBD2,TRBV5-1,TRBJ2-2,few,CASSLGGRAWNTGELFF,TGCGCCAGCAGCTTGGGCGGGAGAGCTTGGAACACCGGGGAGCTGTTTTTT
.,TRBV4-2,TRBJ1-3,.,CASSQDGQGFGNTIYF,TGTGCCAGCAGCCAAGATGGTCAGGGGTTTGGAAACACCATATATTTT
.,TRBV4-3,TRBJ2-7,.,CASSQETASYEQYF,TGCGCCAGCAGCCAAGAAACGGCATCGTACGAGCAGTACTTC
.,TRBV11-2,TRBJ2-7,.,CASSLAARAYEQYF,TGTGCCAGCAGCTTAGCGGCCAGAGCCTACGAGCAGTACTTC
.,TRBV5-4,TRBJ2-2,once,CASSLGTPPTGELFF,TGTGCCAGCAGCTTGGGGACCCCCCCTACCGGGGAGCTGTTTTTT
.,TRBV7-2,TRBJ2-5,.,CASSLRYIGETQYF,TGTGCCAGCAGCCTTAGGTACATCGGAGAGACCCAGTACTTC
TRBD1,TRBV2,TRBJ1-1,many,CASSGFTPGTGSEAFF,TGTGCCAGCAGTGGGTTTACTCCCGGGACAGGGAGTGAAGCTTTCTTT
TRBD1,TRBV14,TRBJ1-2,.,CASSQYRGPRNYGYTF,TGTGCCAGCAGCCAATACAGGGGCCCCCGGAACTATGGCTACACCTTC
.,TRBV19,TRBJ2-3,few,CASRLGPLGDTQYF,TGTGCCAGTAGGTTGGGTCCTTTGGGAGATACGCAGTATTTT
TRBD1,TRBV27,TRBJ2-1,.,CASGPGQGDNEQFF,TGTGCCAGCGGACCGGGACAGGGCGACAATGAGCAGTTCTTC
.,TRBV2,TRBJ1-1,.,CASSERETEAFF,TGTGCCAGCAGCGAAAGAGAGACTGAAGCTTTCTTT
TRBD1,TRBV28,TRBJ1-4,.,CASSPPGQTNEKLFF,TGTGCCAGCAGCCCGCCGGGACAGACTAATGAAAAACTGTTTTTT
TRBD1,TRBV15,TRBJ1-4,.,CATRGDSREKLFF,TGTGCCACCAGAGGGGACAGTCGGGAAAAACTGTTTTTT
.,TRBV18,TRBJ1-1,.,CASSPRGAGVNTEAFF,TGTGCCAGCTCCCCACGGGGGGCAGGCGTGAACACTGAAGCTTTCTTT
.,TRBV7-3,TRBJ2-3,once,CASSLNRADTQYF,TGTGCCAGCAGCTTAAACAGGGCAGATACGCAGTATTTT
.,TRBV7-8,TRBJ1-4,.,CASSLWVGLGELFF,TGTGCCAGCAGCTTATGGGTCGGTTTAGGCGAACTGTTTTTT
.,TRBV5-6,TRBJ2-7,.,CASSLRQGNEQYF,TGTGCCAGCAGCTTGAGGCAGGGGAACGAGCAGTACTTC
TRBD1,TRBV5-6,TRBJ1-2,few,CASSLDRGFELGGYTF,TGTGCCAGCAGCTTGGACAGGGGATTCGAGCTAGGTGGCTACACCTTC
.,TRBV4-2,TRBJ1-4,few,CASSQDGTADEKLFF,TGTGCCAGCAGCCAAGACGGTACGGCAGATGAAAAACTGTTTTTT
TRBD2,TRBV2,TRBJ2-5,.,CASSALGGGETQYF,TGTGCCAGCAGTGCCCTGGGGGGGGGAGAGACCCAGTACTTC
.,TRBV28,TRBJ1-3,.,CASSLPGVNGNTIYF,TGTGCCAGCAGTTTACCAGGGGTGAATGGAAACACCATATATTTT
.,TRBV10-3,TRBJ2-5,.,CAISAKEGTQETQYF,TGTGCCATCAGTGCTAAGGAAGGAACCCAAGAGACCCAGTACTTC
.,TRBV28,TRBJ1-5,.,CASSSGSLRVNQPQHF,TGTGCCAGCAGCTCAGGCAGCCTTCGGGTCAATCAGCCCCAGCATTTT
TRBD2,TRBV5-1,TRBJ2-3,.,CASSLGTSAYASSTDTQYF,TGCGCCAGCAGCTTGGGGACTAGCGCCTATGCTTCTAGCACAGATACGCAGTATTTT
TRBD2,TRBV12-5,TRBJ2-1,once,CASGPGRGPYNEQFF,TGTGCTAGTGGGCCCGGGAGGGGCCCCTACAATGAGCAGTTCTTC
.,TRBV7-3,TRBJ2-3,.,CASSLTNAGDTQYF,TGTGCCAGCAGCTTAACGAACGCGGGAGATACGCAGTATTTT
TRBD2,TRBV9,TRBJ2-3,.,CASSSRLAASTDTQYF,TGTGCCAGCAGCAGTCGACTAGCAGCTAGCACAGATACGCAGTATTTT
TRBD1,TRBV5-6,TRBJ2-5,.,CASSWGTGTQYF,TGTGCCAGCAGCTGGGGGACAGGGACCCAGTACTTC
TRBD1,TRBV7-8,TRBJ1-2,.,CASSLAEDRGRGGYTF,TGTGCCAGCAGCTTAGCTGAGGACAGGGGGCGCGGGGGCTACACCTTC